This T cell receptor (beta chain) was captured by sequencing in a study of regulatory dendritic cells for organ transplantation (dated 2017 in TCRdb). A note on the overall study: Before and after allostimulation with regulatory or mature dendritic cells, TCRbeta repertoires were sequenced from sorted naive and memory CD4+ and CD8+ T cells. Beyond this particular receptor, the publication reports: Highly diverse repertoires were observed in naive CD4+ and CD8+ T cells, whereas lower diversity was observed in memory cells, and the most oligoclonal repertoires were found in memory CD8+ cells. Expansion of memory CD8+ clones was induced by allostimulation in both subjects, but more limited expansion appeared to be induced by regulatory dendritic cells than by mature dendritic cells. Among the resting subsets, the most alloreactive TCR clonotypes were found in memory CD8+ T cells. Only a couple of subjects were sequenced, and considerable between-individual heterogeneity in the alloreactive memory CD8+ T cell pool was noted by the authors.

FACS was used to sort CD4+ or CD8+ cells into naive T cells, defined as CD45RA+, and memory T cells, defined as CD45RO+. The T cells used for TCR sequencing were obtained from a couple of healthy control subjects. Unstimulated sorted T cell subsets served as baseline controls for the mixed lymphocyte reactions. The Qiagen DNeasy Blood & Tissue Kit was used for extraction of genomic DNA. Points on this clone: Its recognized antigen is unknown. Base qualities are not at hand, and no much larger clone is one base apart.

The TCRbeta CDR3 regions were amplified in a multiplexed two-step PCR with Vbeta-specific forward primers and Jbeta-specific reverse primers. Through the immunoSEQ service, TCRbeta libraries were sequenced on an Illumina instrument. In the paper's pipeline: IMGT annotation was used to assign V, D and J genes, and synthetic CDR3 analogues were used to correct the counts for multiplex PCR bias. In the immunoSEQ Analyzer, repertoire clonality was calculated as one minus normalized Shannon entropy. Clonal expansion was defined using Fisher's exact test with Benjamini-Hochberg false discovery rate control and a two-tailed threshold of P<0.01. Not all clones reach the TCRdb copy of this immuneACCESS table, which keeps in-frame sequences only. Checked studies attribute under half of the gap to unresolved V genes and leave the rest unexplained. The DNA was the basis for D and trimming; V, J and clone size are from that table. Across this sample there are under 30,000 clones, with about three quarters seen only once. The ten largest clonotypes hold roughly 2.2% of the sample.

CDR1 SGHDT and CDR2 YYEEEE were looked up in the germline V gene. CDR3 length: 16 amino acids, cysteine to phenylalanine. The read is trimmed to its CDR3 DNA, 48 bases read in frame from base 1. Deletion took 4 bases off V and 3 bases off J, with a span of 16 bases between the germline ends. This clonotype was obtained from a human donor in good health. Recombination joined TRBV5-6 with TRBJ1-4; the D region possibly corresponds to TRBD1 (5 bases align). The source material was memory CD4+ T cells from blood. Sample cell subset or site, as interpreted from the label and publication: CD45RO+ memory T cells. The DNA sequence reads TGTGCCAGCAGCCCTCGACGGGACGGCCCTAATGAAAAACTGTTTTTT. Its translation is CASSPRRDGPNEKLFF.